This T cell receptor (beta chain) was profiled in a study of T cells in Graves' hyperthyroidism and ophthalmopathy. There are many counts of this clonotype. RNA transcripts gave rise to amplified TCR beta CDR3 regions. HTBI primers were used for first-round RT-PCR of the TCR CDR3. One entry per CDR3 protein results from TCRdb running MiXCR on the multiplex PCR reads. The sample lists 450,000 to 700,000 distinct CDR3 sequences, more than 45% occurring once. CDR1 and CDR2 (germline): KGHDR, SFDVKD. There are 14 residues in the CDR3. The V gene lost 3 bases and the J gene lost 7 bases, with 11 bases spanning the gap.

The chain carries TRBV24-1 and TRBJ1-4; D may be TRBD1 (6 bases). The sample taken for sequencing was peripheral blood or thyroid tissue (not recorded which). This receptor was identified in a woman aged 18-29 years with Graves' hyperthyroidism. CDR3 residues: CATSDPRDTEKLFF. Written as DNA, the CDR3 is TGTGCCACCAGTGATCCCCGGGACACTGAAAAACTGTTTTTT.